This is a list of T cell receptor beta chains from one sample in a study of cytomegalovirus exposure and HLA in healthy donors. Clones were sequenced by immunoSEQ multiplex PCR, and TCRdb holds only the in-frame ones, with some missing. This sample carries 150,000 to 200,000 clones, about 78% of them seen once, and the ten largest clones take 5.7%. Sequenced input: PBMCs. These receptor sequences come from a man between 35 and 55 years old in good health and CMV-seronegative. The CDR3 runs from the conserved cysteine through the conserved F or W. D genes are given only for firm matches. Clone size appears in some rows only: once, few, many, or a class for an expanded clone.

D gene,clone size,V gene,J gene,CDR3 DNA,CDR3 protein
NA,few,TRBV21-1,TRBJ2-3,TGTGCCAGCAGCAAAGACAGGGGCACAGATACGCAGTATTTT,CASSKDRGTDTQYF
TRBD2,NA,TRBV29-1,TRBJ2-3,TGCAGCGTTGACCCTAGCGGGAGTTCGAATACGCAGTATTTT,CSVDPSGSSNTQYF
NA,NA,TRBV28,TRBJ2-3,TGTGCCAGCAGTTTGAGGCTACGGGAGTCAGATACGCAGTATTTT,CASSLRLRESDTQYF
TRBD1,once,TRBV19,TRBJ1-5,TGTGCCAGTAGGCTACAGGGGGCTGTTTATTCGGGCAATCAGCCCCAGCATTTT,CASRLQGAVYSGNQPQHF
TRBD2,NA,TRBV9,TRBJ2-1,TGTGCCAGCAGCGTCGGGACTACAGGTGAGCAGTTCTTC,CASSVGTTGEQFF
NA,NA,TRBV5-1,TRBJ2-7,TGCGCCAGCAGCTTGGGACACCCCTACGAGCAGTACTTC,CASSLGHPYEQYF
NA,NA,TRBV5-1,TRBJ2-7,TGCGCCAGCAGCTTGGTGTCCGGGAACTCCTACGAGCAGTACTTC,CASSLVSGNSYEQYF
TRBD1,NA,TRBV7-9,TRBJ1-2,TGTGCCAGCAGCCTAGGACAGGCCTCAGGGGGCTACACCTTC,CASSLGQASGGYTF
NA,NA,TRBV5-6,TRBJ1-5,TGTGCCAGCAGCTTGGCCGCGGGTGCTAGCAATCAGCCCCAGCATTTT,CASSLAAGASNQPQHF
TRBD2,few,TRBV5-4,TRBJ2-2,TGTGCCAGCAACGTGAGGGAGGGGACCGGGGAGCTGTTTTTT,CASNVREGTGELFF
TRBD2,NA,TRBV11-2,TRBJ2-7,TGTGCCACTTCGGCGGGGGAGTACTACGAGCAGTACTTC,CATSAGEYYEQYF
TRBD1,once,TRBV19,TRBJ2-6,TGTGCCACCAGACAGGGAAGTCCTGGGGCCAACGTCCTGACTTTC,CATRQGSPGANVLTF
NA,NA,TRBV4-3,TRBJ2-7,TGCGCCAGCAGCCAAGAATTGAGGTCCTCCTACGAGCAGTACTTC,CASSQELRSSYEQYF
TRBD2,NA,TRBV6-5,TRBJ2-6,TGTGCCAGCACCGGCGGGGGTACTGGGGCCAACGTCCTGACTTTC,CASTGGGTGANVLTF
NA,NA,TRBV6-5,TRBJ2-3,TGTGCCAGCACCTCGGGGGGCCCCCAGGATACGCAGTATTTT,CASTSGGPQDTQYF
NA,NA,TRBV4-3,TRBJ2-7,TGCGCCAGCAGCCAAGATACCGCCCTAGTCAGCGAGCAGTACTTC,CASSQDTALVSEQYF
NA,NA,TRBV7-4,TRBJ1-4,TGTGCCAGCAGCTTAGGCGGACTCAAACTGTTTTTT,CASSLGGLKLFF
TRBD1,NA,TRBV4-3,TRBJ2-2,TGCGCCAGCAGCCAATACCTTGGACAGGGTAACACCGGGGAGCTGTTTTTT,CASSQYLGQGNTGELFF
NA,NA,TRBV7-9,TRBJ2-3,TGTGCCAGCAGCTTAGAGTTCGAAAGGCGGGATTGGTATACGCAGTATTTT,CASSLEFERRDWYTQYF
NA,once,TRBV7-8,TRBJ1-6,TGTGCCAGCAGCCCCGAAAGGACAGAGTCCTATAATTCACCCCTCCACTTT,CASSPERTESYNSPLHF
NA,NA,TRBV27,TRBJ1-1,TGTGCCAGCAGTTTCCTCGCTACAGAGAACACTGAAGCTTTCTTT,CASSFLATENTEAFF
NA,NA,TRBV29-1,TRBJ2-1,TGCAGCGTTGTACTAGGTGCCTACAATGAGCAGTTCTTC,CSVVLGAYNEQFF
NA,NA,TRBV7-9,TRBJ1-1,TGTGCCAGCAGGGATAAAGACAGGTTGAACACTGAAGCTTTCTTT,CASRDKDRLNTEAFF
TRBD1,NA,TRBV30,TRBJ1-3,TGTGCCTGGGGACAGGGCAGTGGGCCTGGAAACACCATATATTTT,CAWGQGSGPGNTIYF
TRBD2,NA,TRBV7-8,TRBJ2-1,TGTGCCAGCAGCTTAGACGGGACTAGCACAAAGGTAGTCAATGAGCAGTTCTTC,CASSLDGTSTKVVNEQFF